This T cell receptor (beta chain) was obtained from a study of control samples from healthy donors and cancer patients. Measured with immunoSEQ multiplex PCR; TCRdb has only the in-frame clones, and not every one. Altogether 45,000 to 70,000 clones are present, approximately 90% being singletons, with the ten largest covering 0.8% to 1%. This CDR3 is built from 14 residues. The chain is built from TRBV12-2 and TRBJ2-7; no check of the table's D call, TRBD1, against the DNA was made. TRBV12-2 is annotated as a pseudogene. The source of this sequence is a man aged 30 to 39 with colorectal cancer. Input material: PBMCs. Written as DNA, the CDR3 is TGTGCAAGTCGCTACCGCTGGGCATCCTACGAGCAGTACTTC. Translated: CASRYRWASYEQYF.